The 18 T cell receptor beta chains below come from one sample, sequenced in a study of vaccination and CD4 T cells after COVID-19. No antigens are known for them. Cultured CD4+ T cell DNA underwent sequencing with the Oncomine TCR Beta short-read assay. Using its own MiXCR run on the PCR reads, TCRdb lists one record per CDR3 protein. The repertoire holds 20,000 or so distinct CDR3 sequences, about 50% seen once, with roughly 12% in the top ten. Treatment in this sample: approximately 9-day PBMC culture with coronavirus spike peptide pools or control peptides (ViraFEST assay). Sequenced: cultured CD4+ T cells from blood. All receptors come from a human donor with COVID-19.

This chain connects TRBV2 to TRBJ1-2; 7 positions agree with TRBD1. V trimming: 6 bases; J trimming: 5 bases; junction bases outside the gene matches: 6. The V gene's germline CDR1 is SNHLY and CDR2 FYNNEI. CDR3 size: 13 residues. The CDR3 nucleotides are TGTGCCAGCAGGAATACAGGGGATTATGGCTACACCTTC. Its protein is CASRNTGDYGYTF.

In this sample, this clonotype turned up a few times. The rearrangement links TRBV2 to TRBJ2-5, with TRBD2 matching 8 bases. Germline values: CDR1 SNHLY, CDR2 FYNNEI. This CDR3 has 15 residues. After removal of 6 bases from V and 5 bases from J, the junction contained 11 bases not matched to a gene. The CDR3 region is CASRAGGAFGETQYF. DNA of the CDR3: TGTGCCAGCAGGGCGGGGGGCGCTTTTGGTGAGACCCAGTACTTC.

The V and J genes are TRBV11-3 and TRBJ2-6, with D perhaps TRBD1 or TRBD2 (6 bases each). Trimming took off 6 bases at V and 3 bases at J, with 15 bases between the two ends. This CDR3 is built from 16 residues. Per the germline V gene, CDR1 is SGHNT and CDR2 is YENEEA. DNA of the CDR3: TGTGCCAGCAGGCTAATCGGGGGCGGTGGGGCCAACGTCCTGACTTTC. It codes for CASRLIGGGGANVLTF.

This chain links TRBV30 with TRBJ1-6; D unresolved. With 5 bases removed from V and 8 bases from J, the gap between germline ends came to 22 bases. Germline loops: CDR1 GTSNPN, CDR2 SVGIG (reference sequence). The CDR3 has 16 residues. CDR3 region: CAWSLGVVNRDSPLHF. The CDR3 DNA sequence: TGTGCCTGGTCCCTTGGGGTGGTGAATCGGGATTCACCCCTCCACTTT.

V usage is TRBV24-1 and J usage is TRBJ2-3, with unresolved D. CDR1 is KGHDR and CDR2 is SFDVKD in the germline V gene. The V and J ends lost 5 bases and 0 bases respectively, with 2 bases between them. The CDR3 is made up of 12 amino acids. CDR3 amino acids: CATSASTDTQYF. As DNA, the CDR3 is TGTGCCACCAGTGCCAGCACAGATACGCAGTATTTT.

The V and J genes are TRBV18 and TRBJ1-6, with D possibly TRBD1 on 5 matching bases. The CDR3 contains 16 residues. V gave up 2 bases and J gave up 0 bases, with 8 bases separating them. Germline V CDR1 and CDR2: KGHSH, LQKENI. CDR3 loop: CASSPDRSSYNSPLHF. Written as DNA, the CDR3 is TGTGCCAGCTCACCAGACAGAAGCTCCTATAATTCACCCCTCCACTTT.

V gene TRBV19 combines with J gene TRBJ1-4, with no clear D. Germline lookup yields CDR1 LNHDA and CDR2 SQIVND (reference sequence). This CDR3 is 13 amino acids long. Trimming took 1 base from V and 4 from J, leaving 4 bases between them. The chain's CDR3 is CASSIGNNEKLFF. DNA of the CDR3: TGTGCCAGTAGTATAGGGAATAATGAAAAACTGTTTTTT.

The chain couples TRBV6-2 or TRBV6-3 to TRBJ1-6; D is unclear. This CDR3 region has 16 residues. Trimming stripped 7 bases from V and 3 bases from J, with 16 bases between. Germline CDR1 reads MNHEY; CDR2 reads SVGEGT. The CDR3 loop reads CASNDPSGGYNSPLHF. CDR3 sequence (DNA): TGTGCCAGCAATGATCCATCCGGTGGCTATAATTCACCCCTCCACTTT.

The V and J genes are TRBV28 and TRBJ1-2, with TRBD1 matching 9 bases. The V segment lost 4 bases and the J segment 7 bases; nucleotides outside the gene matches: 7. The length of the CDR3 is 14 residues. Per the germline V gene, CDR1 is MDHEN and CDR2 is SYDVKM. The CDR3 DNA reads TGTGCCAGCAGTTCCGGGACAGGGAAATCTGGCTACACCTTC. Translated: CASSSGTGKSGYTF.

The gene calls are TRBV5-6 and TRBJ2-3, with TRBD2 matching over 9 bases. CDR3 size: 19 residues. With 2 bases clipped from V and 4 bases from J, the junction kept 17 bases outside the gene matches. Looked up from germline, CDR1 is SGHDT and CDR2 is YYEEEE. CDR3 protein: CASSFGTSGGNAKSDTQYF. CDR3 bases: TGTGCCAGCAGCTTTGGGACAAGCGGGGGGAATGCCAAGTCAGATACGCAGTATTTT.

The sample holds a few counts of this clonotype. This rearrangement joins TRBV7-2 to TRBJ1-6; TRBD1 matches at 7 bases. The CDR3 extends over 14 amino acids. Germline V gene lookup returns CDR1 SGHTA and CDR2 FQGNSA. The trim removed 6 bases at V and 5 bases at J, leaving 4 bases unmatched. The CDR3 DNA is TGTGCCAGCAGGGTAACAGGGGATAATTCACCCCTCCACTTT. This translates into CASRVTGDNSPLHF.

The CDR3 spells CASSLRAAGWAMNTEAFF. In nucleotides, the CDR3 is TGTGCCAGCAGCTTACGCGCGGCAGGGTGGGCAATGAACACTGAAGCTTTCTTT. V and J are TRBV7-2 and TRBJ1-1, with D possibly matching TRBD1 (5 bases). The CDR3 loop spans 18 amino acids. V shed 2 bases and J shed 0 bases, with 19 bases lying between them. In germline, CDR1 is SGHTA, CDR2 FQGNSA.

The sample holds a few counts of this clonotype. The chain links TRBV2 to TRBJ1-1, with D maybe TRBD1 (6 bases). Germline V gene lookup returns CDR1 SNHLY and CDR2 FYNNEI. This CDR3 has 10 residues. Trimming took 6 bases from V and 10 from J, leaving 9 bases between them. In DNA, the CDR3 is TGTGCCAGCAGACAGGGCGCAGCTTTCTTT. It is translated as CASRQGAAFF.

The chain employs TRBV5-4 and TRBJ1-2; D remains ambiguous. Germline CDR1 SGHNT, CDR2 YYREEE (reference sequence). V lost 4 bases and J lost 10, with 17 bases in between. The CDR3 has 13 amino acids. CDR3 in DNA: TGTGCCAGCAGCCGGTCAATGCCTGGGGACTACACCTTC. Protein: CASSRSMPGDYTF.

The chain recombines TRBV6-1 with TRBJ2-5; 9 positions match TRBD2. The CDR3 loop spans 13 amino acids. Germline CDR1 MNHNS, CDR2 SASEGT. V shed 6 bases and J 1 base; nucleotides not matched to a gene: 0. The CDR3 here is CASRRGGQETQYF. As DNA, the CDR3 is TGTGCCAGCAGGCGGGGGGGCCAAGAGACCCAGTACTTC.

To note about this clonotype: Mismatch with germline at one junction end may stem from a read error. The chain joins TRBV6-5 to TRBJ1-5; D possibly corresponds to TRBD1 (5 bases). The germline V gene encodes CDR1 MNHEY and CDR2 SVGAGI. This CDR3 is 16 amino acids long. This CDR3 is CASSSGGSISDQPQHF. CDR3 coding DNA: TGTGCCAGCAGTTCTGGGGGATCGATTAGCGATCAGCCCCAGCATTTT.

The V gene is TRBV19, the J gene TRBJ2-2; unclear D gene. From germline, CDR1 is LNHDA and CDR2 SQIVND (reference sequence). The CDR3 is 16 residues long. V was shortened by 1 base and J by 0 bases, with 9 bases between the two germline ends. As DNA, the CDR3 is TGTGCCAGTAGTATAGGTGGGCTGTCGAACACCGGGGAGCTGTTTTTT. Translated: CASSIGGLSNTGELFF.

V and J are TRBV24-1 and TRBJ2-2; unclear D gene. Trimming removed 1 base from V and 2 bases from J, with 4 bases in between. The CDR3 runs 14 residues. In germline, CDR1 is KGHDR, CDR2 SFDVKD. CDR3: CATSDLGNTGELFF. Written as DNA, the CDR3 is TGTGCCACCAGTGATTTAGGCAACACCGGGGAGCTGTTTTTT.